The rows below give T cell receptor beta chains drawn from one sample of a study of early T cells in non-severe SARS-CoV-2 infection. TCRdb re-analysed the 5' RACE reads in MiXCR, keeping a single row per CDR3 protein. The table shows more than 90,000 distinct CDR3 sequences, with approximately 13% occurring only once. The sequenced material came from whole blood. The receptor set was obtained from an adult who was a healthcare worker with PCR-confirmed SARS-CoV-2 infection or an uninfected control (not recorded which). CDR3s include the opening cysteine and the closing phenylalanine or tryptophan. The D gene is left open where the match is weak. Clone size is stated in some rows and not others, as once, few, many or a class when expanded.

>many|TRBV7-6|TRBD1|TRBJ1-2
TGTGCCAGCAGCTTAGTGGGCGGACAGGGGGCGTATGGCTACACCTTC
CASSLVGGQGAYGYTF
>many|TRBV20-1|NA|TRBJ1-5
TGCAGTGCTAGTCGGACAGATAAAGATAGCAATCAGCCCCAGCATTTT
CSASRTDKDSNQPQHF
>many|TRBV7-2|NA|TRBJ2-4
TGTGCCAGCAGCCCAGCCCGGGGCAAAAACATTCAGTACTTC
CASSPARGKNIQYF
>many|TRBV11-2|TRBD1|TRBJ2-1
TGTGCCAGCAGCTGGGACAGTGTTTCCTCCTACAATGAGCAGTTCTTC
CASSWDSVSSYNEQFF
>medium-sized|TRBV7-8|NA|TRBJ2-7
TGTGCCAGCAGCGACCCCCGAGACAGCTCCTACGAGCAGTACTTC
CASSDPRDSSYEQYF
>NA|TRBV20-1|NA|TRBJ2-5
TGCAGTGTCCCGCTAGGGACTCAAGAGACCCAGTACTTC
CSVPLGTQETQYF
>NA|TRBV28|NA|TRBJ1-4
TGTGCCAGCAGACGACAGCATGAAAAACTGTTTTTT
CASRRQHEKLFF
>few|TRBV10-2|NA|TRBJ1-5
TGCGCCAGCAGTGAGTTGCCGGTCAATCAGCCCCAGCATTTT
CASSELPVNQPQHF
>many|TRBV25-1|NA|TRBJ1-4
TGTGCCAGCAGAGATAATGAAAAACTGTTTTTT
CASRDNEKLFF
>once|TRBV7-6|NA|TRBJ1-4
TGTGCCAGCAGCTTTGGGGGAATTACCCGGGATGAAAAACTGTTTTTT
CASSFGGITRDEKLFF
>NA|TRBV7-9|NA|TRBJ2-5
TGTGCCAGCAGCTTAAGCGGATTAAAAGAGACCCAGTACTTC
CASSLSGLKETQYF
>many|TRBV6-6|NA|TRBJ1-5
TGTGCCAGCAGTTACGCGGCAGGGATCCAGCCCCAGCATTTT
CASSYAAGIQPQHF
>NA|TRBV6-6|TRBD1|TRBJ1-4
TGTGCCAGCAGTTACCCCCCCGACAGGGATGAAAAACTGTTTTTT
CASSYPPDRDEKLFF
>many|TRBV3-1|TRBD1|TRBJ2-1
TGTGCCAGCAGCCAAAAGACAGGGGTTGCGTTCTTC
CASSQKTGVAFF
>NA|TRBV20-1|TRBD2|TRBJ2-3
TGCAGTGAGCGCGGGGGTCCCGGCACAGATACGCAGTATTTT
CSERGGPGTDTQYF
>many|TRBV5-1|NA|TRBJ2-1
TGCGCCAGCAGCTTTAGGGGCCGGGACAATGAGCAGTTCTTC
CASSFRGRDNEQFF
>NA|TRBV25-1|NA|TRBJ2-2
TGTGCCACCGGGGCCGGGGAGCTGTTTTTT
CATGAGELFF
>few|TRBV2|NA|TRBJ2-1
TGTGCCAGCAGTGTTCTCGGGAGCTCCTACAATGAGCAGTTCTTC
CASSVLGSSYNEQFF
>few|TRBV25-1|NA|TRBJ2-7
TGTGCCAGCACCACAGGGCTTTTTTGCTACGAGCAGTACTTC
CASTTGLFCYEQYF
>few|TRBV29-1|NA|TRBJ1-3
TGCAGCGTTCGGGACGGGGGAAACACCATATATTTT
CSVRDGGNTIYF
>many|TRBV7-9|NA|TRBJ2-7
TGTGCCAGCAGCTTAAATGTCCAGACCGAGCAGTACTTC
CASSLNVQTEQYF
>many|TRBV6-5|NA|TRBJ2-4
TGTGCCAGCAGCCAGCGCGGCGGAGCCAAAAACATTCAGTACTTC
CASSQRGGAKNIQYF
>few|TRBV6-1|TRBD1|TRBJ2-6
TGTGCCATCGGATTCGGCAGGGGGCCCTCTGGGGCCAACGTCCTGACTTTC
CAIGFGRGPSGANVLTF
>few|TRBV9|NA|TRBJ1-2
TGTGCCAGCAGCGTAGGTTCCCCGCGTGGCTATGGCTACACCTTC
CASSVGSPRGYGYTF
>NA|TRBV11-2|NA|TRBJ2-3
TGTGCCAGCAGCTCGCCGACACTAGGGTCAGATACGCAGTATTTT
CASSSPTLGSDTQYF
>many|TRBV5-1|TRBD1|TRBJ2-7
TGCGCCAGCAGCCGGGACAGCCCCTACGAGCAGTACTTC
CASSRDSPYEQYF
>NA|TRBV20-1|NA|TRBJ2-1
TGCAGTGCTAGGTTGCGACAATACAATGAGCAGTTCTTC
CSARLRQYNEQFF
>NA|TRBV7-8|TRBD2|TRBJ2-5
TGTGCCAGCAGCCATAGGTGGAGCGGGGGGCCCCCAGAGACCCAGTACTTC
CASSHRWSGGPPETQYF
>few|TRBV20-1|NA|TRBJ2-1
TGCAGTGCTGGTACAGGTTATCAGGTCAATGAGCAGTTCTTC
CSAGTGYQVNEQFF
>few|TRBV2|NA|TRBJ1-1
TGTGCCAGCACCGAGGGGCCAGACCGGTGGGCTTTCTTT
CASTEGPDRWAFF
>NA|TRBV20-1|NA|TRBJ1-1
TGCAGTGCCAGAGATGGAGGGGGCACTGAAGCTTTCTTT
CSARDGGGTEAFF
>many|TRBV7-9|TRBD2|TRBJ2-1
TGTGCCAGCATCCTGACTAGCATAGGTTCCTACAATGAGCAGTTCTTC
CASILTSIGSYNEQFF
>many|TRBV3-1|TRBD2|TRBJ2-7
TGTGCCAGCAGCCCCTTTGCGGGGGGCTCCTACGAGCAGTACTTC
CASSPFAGGSYEQYF
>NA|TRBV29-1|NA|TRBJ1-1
TGCAGCGTAGCGGGACTAATGAACACTGAAGCTTTCTTT
CSVAGLMNTEAFF
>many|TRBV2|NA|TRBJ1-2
TGTGCCAGCAGTGGAGACCCAATCTATGGCTACACCTTC
CASSGDPIYGYTF
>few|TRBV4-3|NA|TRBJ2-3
TGCGCCAGCAGCCAAGACTGGTCAGTTAGCACAGATACGCAGTATTTT
CASSQDWSVSTDTQYF
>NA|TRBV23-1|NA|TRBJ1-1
TGCGCCAGCAGTCAAGCTAGAAAACAGGAACAAGAGGCTGAAGCTTTCTTT
CASSQARKQEQEAEAFF
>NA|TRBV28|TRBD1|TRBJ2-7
TGTGCCAGCAGTTTTAAGCCCTGGACAGGGGGCGCCCCTGGGGGTATCTACGAGCAGTACTTC
CASSFKPWTGGAPGGIYEQYF
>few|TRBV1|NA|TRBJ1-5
TGCACCAGCAATCAGCCCCAGCATTTT
CTSNQPQHF
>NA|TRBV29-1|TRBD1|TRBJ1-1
TGCAGCGTCGGGACAGGGAGGAACACTGAAGCTTTCTTT
CSVGTGRNTEAFF
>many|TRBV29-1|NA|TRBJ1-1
TGCGCTCTCTCAACCCAGTACATGAACACTGAAGCTTTCTTT
CALSTQYMNTEAFF
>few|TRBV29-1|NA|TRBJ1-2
TGCAGCGTTGGGGTGCAGGGACTGACTAACTATGGCTACACCTTC
CSVGVQGLTNYGYTF
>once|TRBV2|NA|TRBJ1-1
TGTGCCAGCAGAGGACAGATGAACACTGAAGCTTTCTTT
CASRGQMNTEAFF
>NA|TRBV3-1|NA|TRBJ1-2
TGTGCCAGCAGCCAAGAGACAGGCTATAGCTATGGCTACACCTTC
CASSQETGYSYGYTF
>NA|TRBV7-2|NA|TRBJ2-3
TGTGCCAGCAGCCCAACGGACGTTGATACGCAGTATTTT
CASSPTDVDTQYF
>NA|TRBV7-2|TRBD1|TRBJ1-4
TGTGCCATCACCCAGGGGGGGGGTGAAAAACTGTTTTTT
CAITQGGGEKLFF
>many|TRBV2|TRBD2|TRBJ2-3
TGTGCCAGCAGCCTTCCACTAGCGGGGGAGGAGGGTACGCAGTATTTT
CASSLPLAGEEGTQYF
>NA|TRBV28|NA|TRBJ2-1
TGTGCCAGCAGTTCAACCTACAATGAGCAGTTCTTC
CASSSTYNEQFF
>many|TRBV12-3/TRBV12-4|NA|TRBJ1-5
TGTGCCAGCAGTTTTAGTCCCTGGGGCAATCAGCCCCAGCATTTT
CASSFSPWGNQPQHF
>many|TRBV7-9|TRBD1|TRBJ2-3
TGTGCCAGCAGTTCAACAGGGGCAGCCCGCACAGATACGCAGTATTTT
CASSSTGAARTDTQYF